This passage covers 3 T cell receptor beta chains from one sample sequenced in a study of T cell changes during pregnancy in multiple sclerosis. The protocol was immunoSEQ multiplex PCR, while the TCRdb copy is restricted to in-frame clones and leaves out a portion. The data show about 44,000 clones, with around 92% seen just once and 1% to 1.5% held by the top ten. Specimen: peripheral blood. The source of these receptors is a female donor with multiple sclerosis, enrolled in a pregnancy study.

The chain combines TRBV6-1 with TRBJ1-3; D is ambiguous. V dropped 3 bases and J dropped 1 base, with 10 bases sitting between them. Germline V gives CDR1 MNHNS, CDR2 SASEGT. This CDR3 comprises 15 residues. The CDR3 protein is CASSESDLSGNTIYF. As DNA, the CDR3 is TGTGCCAGCAGTGAGTCGGATTTGTCTGGAAACACCATATATTTT.

The chain joins TRBV5-1 to TRBJ1-4; D not certain. The CDR3 is 15 residues long. V lost 3 bases to trimming and J lost 8 bases, with 17 bases between them. Germline CDR1 reads SGHRS; CDR2 reads YFSETQ. The CDR3: CASSWRPGSDEKLFF. For the CDR3, the DNA is TGCGCCAGCAGCTGGCGTCCAGGCTCGGACGAAAAACTGTTTTTT.

This rearrangement joins TRBV5-1 to TRBJ2-1; 7 bases match TRBD2. J lost 8 bases, V lost 0 bases, and 11 bases had no gene match. The germline V gene has CDR1 SGHRS and CDR2 YFSETQ. This CDR3 contains 16 residues. CDR3 in amino acids: CASSLEAGSLADEQFF. Written as DNA, the CDR3 is TGCGCCAGCAGCTTGGAAGCGGGGAGCCTCGCGGATGAGCAGTTCTTC. The entire variable domain, with the rest obtained from reference TRBV5-1 and TRBJ2-1, is as follows: KAGVTQTPRYLIKTRGQQVTLSCSPISGHRSVSWYQQTPGQGLQFLFEYFSETQRNKGNFPGRFSGRQFSNSRSEMNVSTLELGDSALYLCASSLEAGSLADEQFFGPGTRLTVL.